This T cell receptor beta chain was found in a study of T cells in Graves' hyperthyroidism and ophthalmopathy. Study-wide results and caveats: A model using 13 V-J features told ophthalmopathy apart from stable hyperthyroidism. Expanded thyroid clonotypes (above 0.001) were mostly also found in blood.

In this sample, this clonotype turned up many times. Its antigen is not known. RNA transcripts provided the source from which TCR beta CDR3 regions were amplified. The TCR CDR3 was amplified in a first-round RT-PCR using the HTBI primer set. TCRdb redid the calling of the multiplex PCR reads with MiXCR, one entry per CDR3 protein. The data show about 250,000 distinct CDR3 sequences, around 25% seen once. The sample was blood. This TCR derives from a woman aged 40 to 55 with Graves' ophthalmopathy.

The CDR3 here is CASSFSAGPGQNQPQHF. The CDR3 DNA follows: TGTGCCAGCAGTTTTTCCGCGGGCCCGGGGCAAAATCAGCCCCAGCATTTT. This chain links TRBV27 with TRBJ1-5; D perhaps matches TRBD1 (5 bases). V was trimmed by 3 bases and J by 4 bases, leaving 19 bases between them. CDR1 and CDR2 from the germline V gene are MNHEY and SMNVEV (reference sequence). This CDR3 is built from 17 residues.